This passage covers 12 T cell receptor beta chains from one sample sequenced in a study of blood T cell repertoires in COVID-19. Using immunoSEQ multiplex PCR, the repertoire was profiled, and TCRdb retains in-frame clones only, with some absent. The sample shows over 200,000 clones, 80% to 85% of them seen only once. Sequenced sample: peripheral blood. The receptors come from a human donor in a cohort sampled during active COVID-19.

The chain carries TRBV2 and TRBJ2-3; TRBD2 agrees at 15 bases. Per the germline V gene, CDR1 is SNHLY and CDR2 is FYNNEI. The CDR3 has 16 amino acids. Trimming took 4 bases from V and 4 from J; bases not matched to a gene: 3. The CDR3 coding sequence is TGTGCCAGCAGTGGGACTAGCGGGAGGGTAGCAGATACGCAGTATTTT. This sequence encodes CASSGTSGRVADTQYF.

The rearrangement joins TRBV10-3 to TRBJ2-1; D perhaps matches TRBD2 (5 bases). The germline V and J ends were trimmed by 0 bases and 0 bases, with 6 bases remaining between them. Germline V gene sequence: CDR1 ENHRY, CDR2 SYGVKD. The CDR3 covers 15 residues. The CDR3 reads CAISESEDSYNEQFF. CDR3 coding DNA: TGTGCCATCAGTGAGTCGGAGGACTCCTACAATGAGCAGTTCTTC.

Regarding this clone: A far larger clone is a single base away, which makes a read error likely. Other DNA sequences within the sample encode an identical CDR3. The chain joins TRBV4-3 to TRBJ2-7, with 7 bases identical to TRBD1. The CDR3 runs to 14 residues. CDR1 is LGHNA and CDR2 is YSLEER in the germline V gene. The V gene end was trimmed by 4 bases and the J gene end by 2 bases; junction bases not matched to a gene: 5. In DNA form, the CDR3 reads TGCGCCAGCAGCCCCCGACAGGGTGCCTACGAGCAGTACTTC. Protein sequence: CASSPRQGAYEQYF.

The rearrangement uses TRBV6-2 or TRBV6-3 and TRBJ2-7; 10 nucleotides agree with TRBD2. This CDR3 has 18 residues. V dropped 5 bases and J dropped 2; count of bases not matched to a gene: 15. Germline V gene data show CDR1 as MNHEY and CDR2 as SVGEGT. Here the CDR3 DNA reads TGTGCCAGCAGTCCACAACGGGCTAGCGGGGGAGGTACCTACGAGCAGTACTTC. It translates to CASSPQRASGGGTYEQYF.

The chain employs TRBV9 and TRBJ2-1, with 7 bases lining up with TRBD2. The germline V gene has CDR1 SGDLS and CDR2 YYNGEE. V trimming: 7 bases; J trimming: 9 bases; junction bases outside the gene matches: 10. This CDR3 comprises 13 residues. Written as DNA, the CDR3 is TGTGCCAGCCAGGCGGGAGATTCTCCTGAGCAGTTCTTC. This gives the protein CASQAGDSPEQFF.

The rearrangement uses TRBV18 and TRBJ1-1; 10 nucleotides align to TRBD1. V was pared by 3 bases and J by 4 bases, with 5 bases of the junction left unmatched. This CDR3 comprises 15 residues. The V gene's germline CDR1 is KGHSH and CDR2 LQKENI. CDR3 sequence: CASSPGTGVTTEAFF. The CDR3 DNA reads as TGTGCCAGCTCACCGGGGACAGGGGTGACCACTGAAGCTTTCTTT. The full variable domain, completed using reference TRBV18 and TRBJ1-1, is NAGVMQNPRHLVRRRGQEARLRCSPMKGHSHVYWYRQLPEEGLKFMVYLQKENIIDESGMPKERFSAEFPKEGPSILRIQQVVRGDSAAYFCASSPGTGVTTEAFFGQGTRLTVV.

This clone was counted a few times. Other DNA sequences of this sample code for an identical CDR3. The chain is built from TRBV4-3 and TRBJ2-7, with D perhaps matching TRBD2 (6 bases). There are 15 residues in the CDR3. V was shortened by 0 bases and J by 4 bases, with 13 bases between the two germline ends. Per the germline V gene, CDR1 is LGHNA and CDR2 is YSLEER. This chain's CDR3 is CASSQESSGKYEQYF. The CDR3 DNA is TGCGCCAGCAGCCAAGAGAGTAGCGGAAAATACGAGCAGTACTTC.

The chain is built from TRBV6-2 or TRBV6-3 and TRBJ2-7; tentatively, D is TRBD2 (6 bases). Trimming shortened V by 4 bases and J by 7 bases, and 17 bases separated the two germline ends. Germline V gene sequence: CDR1 MNHEY, CDR2 SVGEGT. CDR3 length: 14 residues. DNA for the CDR3: TGTGCCAGCAGTTTTTTTCCCGGGACTCAGGAGCAGTACTTC. This sequence encodes CASSFFPGTQEQYF.

The chain has TRBV6-1 and TRBJ1-1; D not certain. This CDR3 is built from 13 residues. CDR1 is MNHNS, CDR2 SASEGT, per germline. Trimming took 2 bases from V and 5 from J, leaving 9 bases between them. The CDR3 spells CASSESSGTEAFF. The CDR3 nucleotides read TGTGCCAGCAGTGAATCCTCGGGTACTGAAGCTTTCTTT.

The V and J genes are TRBV15 and TRBJ2-5; 8 bases match TRBD2. CDR1 and CDR2 from the germline V gene are LNHNV and YYDKDF (reference sequence). After removal of 3 bases from V and 10 bases from J, the junction contained 10 bases not matched to a gene. CDR3 size: 14 residues. The CDR3 sequence is CATSRTPGLVDQYF. In DNA, the CDR3 is TGTGCCACCAGCAGGACCCCGGGACTAGTTGACCAGTACTTC.

V gene TRBV7-2 combines with J gene TRBJ2-7, with a tentative D call TRBD1 (5 bases). The V end lost 5 bases, the J end lost 0 bases, and 11 bases lay between the germline ends. CDR1 and CDR2 from the germline V gene are SGHTA and FQGNSA. This CDR3 has 14 residues. In DNA, the CDR3 is TGTGCCAGCAGCGCGGACACCCACTCCTACGAGCAGTACTTC. This gives the protein CASSADTHSYEQYF.

This clone was observed a handful of times. Other DNA sequences of this sample code for an identical CDR3. The chain recombines TRBV4-2 with TRBJ2-5; 12 bases are shared with TRBD2. Germline assignment: CDR1 LGHNA and CDR2 YNFKEQ. This CDR3 has 15 amino acids. The V and J ends lost 0 bases and 8 bases, in that order; junction bases with no gene match: 4. The CDR3 protein is CASSQDRLAGETQYF. As DNA, the CDR3 is TGTGCCAGCAGCCAAGATCGACTAGCGGGAGAAACCCAGTACTTC.